This TCR beta chain was documented in a study of CD8 T cells in Susac syndrome. cDNA came from approximately 0.5 to 1 ug RNA primed by random hexamers. Coverage of TCR beta CDR3 amplification by immunoSEQ multiplex PCR extended to 54 Vbeta and 13 Jbeta. Each CDR3 protein gets one entry after TCRdb re-called the immunoSEQ multiplex PCR reads with MiXCR. The table has 100,000 to 150,000 distinct CDR3 sequences, roughly 94% seen once. High-throughput TCR beta sequencing covered peripheral CD8+ and CD4+ T cells. With 6 bases removed from V and 7 bases from J, the gap between germline ends came to 15 bases. The CDR3 length is 13 residues. Per the germline V gene, CDR1 is MNHEY and CDR2 is SVGAGI. A single count supports this clonotype.

The chain couples TRBV6-5 to TRBJ1-2; no clear D gene. This TCR derives from a human donor with multiple sclerosis. Sequencing used CD4+ T cells from PBMCs. CDR3 residues: CASSPYGKGGYTF. The CDR3 bases are TGTGCCAGCAGCCCATACGGGAAGGGTGGCTACACCTTC.